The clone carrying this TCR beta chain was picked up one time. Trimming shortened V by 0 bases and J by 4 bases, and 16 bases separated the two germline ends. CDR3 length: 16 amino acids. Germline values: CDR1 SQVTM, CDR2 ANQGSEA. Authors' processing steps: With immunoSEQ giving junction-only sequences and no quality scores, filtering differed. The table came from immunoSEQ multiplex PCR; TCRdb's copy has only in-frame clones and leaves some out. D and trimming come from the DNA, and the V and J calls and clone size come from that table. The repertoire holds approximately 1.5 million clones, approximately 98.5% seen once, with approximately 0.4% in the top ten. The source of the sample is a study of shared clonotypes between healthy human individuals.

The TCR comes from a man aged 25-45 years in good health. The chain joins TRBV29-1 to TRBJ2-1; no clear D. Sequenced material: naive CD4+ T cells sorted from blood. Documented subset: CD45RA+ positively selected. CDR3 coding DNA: TGCAGCGTTGAAGATTGGCCAGGAAGTCGATACAATGAGCAGTTCTTC. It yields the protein CSVEDWPGSRYNEQFF.